A selection of T cell receptor beta chains follows, all from one sample in a study of response to subunit inactivated influenza vaccine. MiXCR was run by TCRdb on the RT-PCR reads, yielding one entry per CDR3 protein. The sample lists approximately 570,000 distinct CDR3 sequences, around 8% occurring once. The sequences come from PBMCs from blood, collected less than 30 months after vaccination. The receptors here all came from a man between 50 and 69 years old who received an inactivated influenza vaccine. CDR3s include the opening cysteine and the closing phenylalanine or tryptophan. D genes are given only for firm matches. A row's size may be missing; if present it is once, few, many or a size class.

>TRBJ2-5|many|TRBD2|TRBV27
CASSRASGGPVGTQYF
TGTGCCAGCAGTCGCGCTAGCGGGGGCCCGGTAGGGACCCAGTACTTC
>TRBJ1-3|-|-|TRBV6-1
CASREGLSGNTIYF
TGTGCCAGCAGGGAAGGGTTATCCGGAAACACCATATATTTT
>TRBJ2-2|many|-|TRBV20-1
CSVPRANTGELFF
TGCAGTGTTCCGCGCGCGAACACCGGGGAGCTGTTTTTT
>TRBJ1-2|few|-|TRBV4-3
CASSPLMWGNYGYTF
TGCGCCAGCAGCCCCCTTATGTGGGGTAACTATGGCTACACCTTC
>TRBJ2-7|many|-|TRBV7-9
CASSLGGLHEQYF
TGTGCCAGCAGCCTAGGGGGTCTCCACGAGCAGTACTTC
>TRBJ2-5|few|-|TRBV13
CASSLSPGETQYF
TGTGCCAGCAGCTTAAGCCCGGGAGAGACCCAGTACTTC
>TRBJ2-1|-|-|TRBV6-5
CASSYNRVSEQFF
TGTGCCAGCAGTTACAATAGGGTTTCGGAGCAGTTCTTC
>TRBJ2-3|-|TRBD2|TRBV5-1
CASSLDLRTSGTHGTDTQYF
TGCGCCAGCAGCTTGGATCTTCGGACTAGCGGGACCCATGGGACAGATACGCAGTATTTT
>TRBJ2-1|-|TRBD2|TRBV29-1
CSVEASAGRREFF
TGCAGCGTTGAAGCGTCCGCCGGGAGGAGAGAGTTCTTC
>TRBJ2-7|-|-|TRBV28
CASGPGPSYEQYF
TGTGCCAGCGGCCCCGGGCCGTCCTACGAGCAGTACTTC
>TRBJ2-3|few|-|TRBV20-1
CSARYGGSGADTQYF
TGCAGTGCTAGATACGGGGGTTCAGGGGCAGATACGCAGTATTTT
>TRBJ1-5|few|-|TRBV6-2/TRBV6-3
CASSKMSNQPQHF
TGTGCCAGCAGTAAGATGAGCAATCAGCCCCAGCATTTT
>TRBJ2-3|few|-|TRBV7-2
CASSLVRTVTDTQYF
TGTGCCAGCAGCTTAGTCAGGACCGTCACAGATACGCAGTATTTT
>TRBJ2-7|few|-|TRBV6-1
CAVSDLYEQYF
TGTGCTGTCAGCGATCTATACGAGCAGTACTTC
>TRBJ2-5|few|-|TRBV7-2
CASSSQASYQETQYF
TGTGCCAGCAGCTCACAGGCCTCGTACCAAGAGACCCAGTACTTC
>TRBJ1-1|-|-|TRBV7-2
CASSSRQYRMIEAFF
TGTGCCAGCAGCTCCCGACAGTACCGGATGATTGAAGCTTTCTTT
>TRBJ1-2|few|TRBD1|TRBV4-3
CASSQVILGTGGDYGYTF
TGCGCCAGCAGCCAAGTGATTTTAGGGACAGGGGGAGACTATGGCTACACCTTC
>TRBJ2-3|-|-|TRBV7-3
CASSLRYSPTDTQYF
TGTGCCAGCAGCTTAAGGTACAGCCCCACAGATACGCAGTATTTT
>TRBJ1-2|few|-|TRBV3-1
CASSQDWLSYTF
TGTGCCAGCAGCCAAGATTGGCTAAGCTACACCTTC
>TRBJ1-2|many|-|TRBV5-1
CASSLDPGATPGYTF
TGCGCCAGCAGCTTGGATCCGGGGGCCACTCCCGGCTACACCTTC
>TRBJ1-3|few|-|TRBV7-8
CASSHNVGVISGNTIYF
TGTGCCAGCAGCCATAACGTGGGGGTGATCTCTGGAAACACCATATATTTT
>TRBJ2-3|-|-|TRBV12-3/TRBV12-4
CASSYGTLRTDTQYF
TGTGCCAGCAGTTACGGGACACTCCGCACGGATACGCAGTATTTT
>TRBJ2-1|few|-|TRBV15
CATSRGGQGYYNEQFF
TGTGCCACCAGCAGAGGAGGTCAGGGGTACTACAATGAGCAGTTCTTC
>TRBJ2-1|-|TRBD2|TRBV9
CASSAGLAGGENEQFF
TGTGCCAGCAGCGCGGGGCTAGCGGGAGGGGAGAATGAGCAGTTCTTC
>TRBJ2-3|many|TRBD2|TRBV12-3/TRBV12-4
CASSVVKRGGLSTDTQYF
TGTGCCAGCAGTGTCGTGAAGCGGGGGGGCCTTAGCACAGATACGCAGTATTTT
>TRBJ2-3|few|-|TRBV7-8
CASSKTEGSSDTQYF
TGTGCCAGCAGCAAAACTGAGGGGAGCTCAGATACGCAGTATTTT
>TRBJ2-5|-|-|TRBV20-1
CSARLATQTQYF
TGCAGTGCTCGGCTAGCGACCCAGACCCAGTACTTC
>TRBJ2-2|-|TRBD1|TRBV7-2
CANALGQRNTGELFF
TGTGCGAATGCCCTGGGACAGAGGAACACCGGGGAGCTGTTTTTT